This T cell receptor beta chain comes out of a study of shared clonotypes between healthy human individuals. Selected positively for CCR7 and CD45RO-negative, naive CD8 cells excluded terminally differentiated effector memory CD45RA+ cells. After removal of 0 bases from V and 13 bases from J, the junction contained 7 bases not matched to a gene. This CDR3 region has 14 residues. Germline assignment: CDR1 MNHEY and CDR2 SVGAGI. Some clones are missing from TCRdb's copy, which holds only in-frame ones; the method was immunoSEQ multiplex PCR. The table shows about 2.2 million clones, with around 93% occurring only once. This clone showed up just once.

This sequence joins TRBV6-5 and TRBJ2-1, with 9 bases identical to TRBD2. The clonotype comes from a man aged 18 to 29 in good health. Some clones in this sample may be carry-over from other donors' samples. The sequenced sample was naive CD8+ T cells from PBMCs. The CDR3 coding sequence is TGTGCCAGCAGTTACTCGAGGGCTAGCGGGGATCAGTTCTTC. Its protein product is CASSYSRASGDQFF.